The present entry profiles one T cell receptor (beta chain) with its context. Its antigen is unknown. The source of the sample is a study of T cell responses to AZD1222 COVID-19 vaccine. Germline lookup yields CDR1 LGHDT and CDR2 YNNKEL (reference sequence). This CDR3 has 14 amino acids. Trimming shortened V by 0 bases and J by 3 bases, and 6 bases separated the two germline ends. Findings and limits, study-wide: The study sampled repertoires only after the peak T cell response.

Profiled with immunoSEQ multiplex PCR; TCRdb holds only in-frame clones, not every one. The data hold 110,000 to 150,000 clones, with almost 90% observed a single time. This chain links TRBV3-1 (or the pseudogene TRBV3-2) with TRBJ1-5; no clear D. The sequencing used peripheral blood, collected on day 0 of AZD1222 vaccination. This clonotype was sampled from an adult in good health. Written as DNA, the CDR3 is TGTGCCAGCAGCCAAGACATAGCCAATCAGCCCCAGCATTTT. This codes for CASSQDIANQPQHF.